This TCR beta chain was sequenced in a study of CD8+CD57+ T cells in acquired aplastic anemia. Notes on the study in general: The same twenty-nine CD8+ CDR3 sequences occurred in patients and in controls.

A remark on this clonotype: What it binds is not known.

Genomic DNA, serving as template, underwent TCR beta VDJ and CDR3 profiling. MiXCR, applied by TCRdb to the reads, yields one record per CDR3 protein. The sample holds hundreds of thousands of distinct CDR3 sequences, around 33% seen once. Those patients picked for sequencing had displayed CD8+CD57+ cell expansion on flow cytometry. Per the germline V gene, CDR1 is SGHAT and CDR2 is FQNNGV. The CDR3 has 16 residues. Trimming removed 2 bases from V and 0 bases from J, with 11 bases in between. This chain connects TRBV11-2 to TRBJ1-3, with D perhaps matching TRBD1 (6 bases). Source material: sorted CD4+, CD8+, or CD8+CD57+ T cells (not recorded which) from PBMCs. The sequence derives from a human donor with aplastic anemia. The CDR3 nucleotides are TGTGCCAGCAGCTTATACGGACAGAACTCTGGAAACACCATATATTTT. Encoded protein: CASSLYGQNSGNTIYF.